This T cell receptor beta chain was identified during a study of blood T cells in healthy people across ages. Concerning this clonotype itself: Its specificity is not known.

Losses at the gene ends were 5 bases for V and 4 bases for J; bases not matched to a gene: 9. The CDR3 extends over 15 amino acids. CDR1 and CDR2 (germline): SQVTM, ANQGSEA. Study-wide points: Donor CMV status was unknown, possibly confounding expanded clonotype changes. Per million T cells, TCR beta diversity dropped about linearly as age rose.

Together with a sample-barcoded 5' primer, a J-beta primer mix was included in a second PCR lasting about 7 to 12 cycles. A template-switch adaptor with 12 random nucleotides tagged each cDNA molecule. Each single sample gave us at least 2.5 million CDR3-containing paired-end reads. TCRdb redid the calling of the 5' RACE reads with MiXCR, one entry per CDR3 protein. The sample yields about 1.6 million distinct CDR3 sequences, around 35% seen once. This clonotype was obtained from a woman between 25 and 40 years old in good health. The sample was blood. The chain combines TRBV29-1 with TRBJ2-1; 9 bases are a match to TRBD2. The CDR3 loop reads CSVLYASGVYNEQFF. CDR3 sequence (DNA): TGCAGCGTTCTATACGCTAGCGGGGTGTACAATGAGCAGTTCTTC.